Described below is a single TCR beta chain sequence and its context. What antigen it recognizes has not been identified. Within one base of it there is no much larger clone, and no base qualities were kept. The CDR3 regions of human TCRbeta chains were analyzed by immunosequencing. In the paper's pipeline: TCRs in the repertoires were matched against a reference library of SARS-CoV-2-specific TCRs that had been generated with the MIRA antigen-specificity platform. Breadth was defined as the fraction of unique TCRs that were SARS-CoV-2-associated. Depth was defined as the fraction of total T cells that were SARS-CoV-2-associated. Using the MIRA data, each spike-specific TCR was assigned both to the spike region to which the TCR was reactive and to a CD4 or CD8 class. Log10-transformed breadth and depth values were compared by one-way ANOVA with Sidak's multiple comparisons tests. This immuneACCESS table, as held by TCRdb, lists in-frame sequences with V and J called but not all clones. Of the missing ones, under half trace to an unresolved V gene in checked studies; the others have no known cause. The DNA gave D and trimming, while V, J and clone size come from that table. The sample records over 55,000 clones, about 80% of which are singletons. The ten largest clones represent roughly 6% of the sample.

This specimen's time point label, per the study, means: about 28 days (+/-7) after the second vaccine dose. AZD1222 recipients whose second dose came at about 4 weeks and those whose second dose came at about 12 weeks were combined into one group, since spike-specific TCR depth and breadth did not differ between the two schedules. Vaccinee samples came from UK trials COV001 and COV002, including a single-blind randomized controlled phase 2/3 trial of AZD1222 (ChAdOx1 nCoV-19) in healthy adults. For TCRbeta chain sequencing, PBMC samples were collected from trial participants at day 0 and at day 28 after the second dose. The CDR3 contains 17 residues, cysteine and phenylalanine counted. The sequence is cut down to CDR3 DNA, 51 bases in frame from base 1. V was cut back by 3 bases and J by 1 base, leaving a gap of 18 bases between them. In the germline V gene (reference sequence), CDR1 corresponds to SEHNR and CDR2 to FQNEAQ.

This specimen belongs to a study of T cell responses to AZD1222 COVID-19 vaccine (dated by TCRdb to the early 2020s). Context from the whole study: TCR sequencing covered over 230 trial participants: 207 given two doses of AZD1222 and 26 given two doses of MenACWY control vaccine. Trial participants were enrolled by age into subgroups of 18-55, 56-69 and 70-plus years, and about 150, 27 and 61 TCR-sequenced participants, respectively, were included in these subgroups.

Findings and caveats that apply to the study as a whole: Conclusions about previously exposed vaccinees were limited because only a handful of AZD1222 recipients were SARS-CoV-2 seropositive at baseline. Spike-specific TCR breadth and depth rose significantly after two AZD1222 doses compared with day 0 and with MenACWY recipients. Because no day 14 peak-response samples were available, repertoires were characterized only after the peak T cell response. Participants were mostly white British and included more females than males, and it was suggested by the authors that clonal diversity may have been underestimated. Epitopes outside the regions mutated in the B.1.351 and B.1.1.7 variants were reportedly recognized by nearly half of the unique spike-specific TCRs. The 56-69-year group was small, and its depth increase did not reach significance, likely because of low power. The vaccine-associated CD4 TCRs covered the entire spike protein, and the dominant responses fell in regions 160-218 and 743-854.

This TCR came from an adult who received the AZD1222 COVID-19 vaccine. This sequence uses TRBV7-9 and TRBJ2-5; tentative D gene TRBD1, with 7 bases matching. Sequences were derived from peripheral blood, sampled 28 days after the second AZD1222 dose. At the DNA level, the sequence is TGTGCCAGCAGCTTTGGGGCAGGGGGGCGCTTCCAAGAGACCCAGTACTTC. Translated, it reads CASSFGAGGRFQETQYF.